The sequence of this TCR beta chain was determined in a study of monozygotic twins with inflammatory bowel disease. Researchers isolated total RNA from whole blood without sorting T cells. UMIs bearing a 6-nucleotide sample barcode were added through template switching. PCR of TCRalpha and TCRbeta cDNA was nested, with two rounds of about 16 and 10 cycles. TCRdb re-called the 5' RACE reads and shows each CDR3 protein once, DNA omitted. This listing includes roughly 150,000 distinct CDR3 sequences. This TCR came from a human donor with ulcerative colitis or Crohn's disease, or a healthy co-twin of an affected twin (not recorded which). Sequenced material: blood.

The CDR3 loop reads CASSQESTLYNEQFF. This chain joins TRBV4-1 and TRBJ2-1. CDR1 is MGHRA, CDR2 YSYEKL, per germline. The CDR3 totals 15 residues.